One sample yielded the 28 T cell receptor beta chains listed below, sequenced in a study of CD8+ T cells in alopecia areata. Noted treatment: oral pan-JAK inhibitor, 5-10 mg twice daily. Extracted from the samples, RNA was reverse transcribed into cDNA to serve as the sequencing template. Measured with immunoSEQ multiplex PCR; TCRdb has only the in-frame clones, and not every one. The sample shows under 110,000 clones, 50% to 60% of them seen only once. The sequences come from CD8+ T cells sorted from blood, collected at approximately week 60, from a patient treated with tofacitinib. These receptors originate from a human donor with alopecia areata.

The sample holds a few counts of this clone. V gene TRBV6-1 combines with J gene TRBJ2-2; a weak D match, TRBD1 (6 bases). CDR1 and CDR2 (germline): MNHNS, SASEGT. The V and J ends lost 5 bases and 4 bases respectively, with 11 bases between them. This CDR3 is 14 amino acids long. In nucleotides, the CDR3 is TGTGCCAGCAGTTATCAGGGGCTCACCGGGGAGCTGTTTTTT. Translated: CASSYQGLTGELFF.

This chain links TRBV5-1 with TRBJ2-7, with 7 bases matching TRBD1. Germline values: CDR1 SGHRS, CDR2 YFSETQ. V gave up 4 bases and J gave up 0 bases; unmatched junction bases: 4. This CDR3 comprises 14 residues. The CDR3 nucleotides read TGCGCCAGCAGCCCGGGACAGAGCTCCTACGAGCAGTACTTC. Protein: CASSPGQSSYEQYF.

This chain joins TRBV15 and TRBJ2-7; tentatively, D is TRBD2 (6 bases). Germline V gene sequence: CDR1 LNHNV, CDR2 YYDKDF (reference sequence). This CDR3 is built from 15 residues. V was shortened by 5 bases and J by 2 bases, with 16 bases between the two germline ends. In DNA form, the CDR3 reads TGTGCCACCAGCGCGAAAGCGGGCCTTGCCTACGAGCAGTACTTC. Amino acid sequence: CATSAKAGLAYEQYF. The complete variable domain, with remaining parts taken from reference TRBV15 and TRBJ2-7, reads DAMVIQNPRYQVTQFGKPVTLSCSQTLNHNVMYWYQQKSSQAPKLLFHYYDKDFNNEADTPDNFQSRRPNTSFCFLDIRSPGLGDTAMYLCATSAKAGLAYEQYFGPGTRLTVT.

The V call is TRBV7-9, the J call TRBJ1-2; 9 nucleotides line up with TRBD1. CDR3 size: 14 residues. Trimming took 0 bases from V and 7 from J; bases not matched to a gene: 3. The germline V gene has CDR1 SEHNR and CDR2 FQNEAQ (reference sequence). The CDR3 here is CASSLAGDRAGYTF. CDR3 nucleotide sequence: TGTGCCAGCAGCTTAGCTGGGGACAGGGCTGGCTACACCTTC.

The chain has TRBV5-6 and TRBJ2-3, with D unclear. The ends were cut back, 4 bases at V and 1 base at J, with 7 bases in the middle. CDR3 length: 13 amino acids. The germline CDR1 and CDR2 sequences are SGHDT and YYEEEE. CDR3 loop: CASSGGGTDTQYF. The DNA of the CDR3 is TGTGCCAGCAGCGGCGGTGGCACAGATACGCAGTATTTT.

The sample holds a few counts of this clone. J is TRBJ1-2 and V is TRBV29-1, with D perhaps TRBD1 (6 bases). The germline V and J ends were trimmed by 5 bases and 3 bases, with 16 bases remaining between them. There are 14 residues in the CDR3. Germline CDR1 reads SQVTM; CDR2 reads ANQGSEA. In DNA, the CDR3 is TGCAGCGTTAACTCGGGTCAGGGGTACTATGGCTACACCTTC. The encoded protein is CSVNSGQGYYGYTF.

The count of this clone is one. V usage is TRBV18 and J usage is TRBJ2-5; D might be TRBD1 (6 bases). Germline loops: CDR1 KGHSH, CDR2 LQKENI. V dropped 3 bases and J dropped 1 base, with 12 bases sitting between them. The CDR3 length is 15 residues. CDR3 coding DNA: TGTGCCAGCTCACCGGGACATCTGCTCCAAGAGACCCAGTACTTC. It specifies CASSPGHLLQETQYF.

This rearrangement joins TRBV15 to TRBJ1-5, with no clear D. This CDR3 spans 15 amino acids. Germline V gene lookup returns CDR1 LNHNV and CDR2 YYDKDF (reference sequence). Trimming cost V 4 bases and J 2 bases, with 12 bases left between them. The CDR3 spells CATSKGANGNQPQHF. The CDR3 region has the DNA TGTGCCACCAGCAAAGGCGCCAACGGCAATCAGCCCCAGCATTTT.

This clone has just a few counts. The gene calls are TRBV23-1 and TRBJ2-3; unclear D gene. TRBV23-1 belongs to the ORF category, with a function that is uncertain. The CDR3 consists of 16 residues. V lost 1 base to trimming and J lost 2 bases, with 13 bases between them. CDR3 nucleotides: TGCGCCAGCAGTCAATTTGACCACGGAAACACAGATACGCAGTATTTT. It translates to CASSQFDHGNTDTQYF.

A few counts support this clone. The V call is TRBV11-2, the J call TRBJ2-5, with 11 nucleotides matching TRBD2. V lost 2 bases and J lost 2; bases outside the gene matches: 4. Germline V gives CDR1 SGHAT, CDR2 FQNNGV. There are 16 residues in the CDR3. The CDR3 region is CASSLYVAGGQETQYF. DNA of the CDR3: TGTGCCAGCAGCTTATACGTAGCGGGGGGGCAAGAGACCCAGTACTTC. Together with reference TRBV11-2 and TRBJ2-5, the CDR3 gives the full variable domain: EAGVAQSPRYKIIEKRQSVAFWCNPISGHATLYWYQQILGQGPKLLIQFQNNGVVDDSQLPKDRFSAERLKGVDSTLKIQPAKLEDSAVYLCASSLYVAGGQETQYFGPGTRLLVL.

The J gene is TRBJ2-3, the V gene TRBV4-2; possibly TRBD1 for D (5 bases). V lost 3 bases to trimming and J lost 3 bases, with 25 bases between them. CDR1 is LGHNA, CDR2 YNFKEQ, per germline. The CDR3 is made up of 19 amino acids. CDR3 sequence reads: CASSHHEDSITLGTDTQYF. In nucleotides, the CDR3 is TGTGCCAGCAGCCACCACGAAGACAGCATCACATTGGGTACAGATACGCAGTATTTT.

V gene TRBV11-2 combines with J gene TRBJ1-2, with 10 bases identical to TRBD1. V was clipped by 2 bases and J by 4 bases; unmatched bases: 13. Germline CDR1 SGHAT, CDR2 FQNNGV. The CDR3 totals 18 residues. The CDR3 protein is CASSLRRGMGQGSYGYTF. The CDR3 DNA is TGTGCCAGCAGCTTAAGGAGAGGAATGGGACAGGGGAGCTATGGCTACACCTTC.

The DNA of the CDR3 is TGTGCCATCAGAACGGTAGCGGGGGGTACAGATACGCAGTATTTT. Translating it yields CAIRTVAGGTDTQYF. The V gene is TRBV10-3, the J gene TRBJ2-3; 10 bases align to TRBD2. This CDR3 has 15 residues. The germline gives CDR1 ENHRY, CDR2 SYGVKD. J was trimmed by 3 bases and V by 6 bases; bases with no gene match: 6.

The chain links TRBV13 to TRBJ1-2; D remains ambiguous. V lost 8 bases, J lost 8 bases, and 21 bases lay in between. The germline V gene has CDR1 PRHDT and CDR2 FYEKMQ (reference sequence). The CDR3 has 14 amino acids. Here the CDR3 reads CASSPSEVEGGYTF. The CDR3 nucleotides read TGTGCCAGCTCCCCTAGTGAGGTGGAAGGAGGCTACACCTTC.

The chain is built from TRBV10-2 and TRBJ2-7, with D perhaps matching TRBD1 (6 bases). The CDR3 extends over 14 amino acids. Germline CDR1 WSHSY, CDR2 SAAADI. V was clipped by 3 bases and J by 2 bases, with 11 bases between them. CDR3 DNA sequence: TGCGCCAGCAGTGACAGGGGATATACCTACGAGCAGTACTTC. Translated: CASSDRGYTYEQYF.

The V gene is TRBV6-1, the J gene TRBJ2-7; 9 nucleotides match TRBD2. The ends lost 3 bases at V and 2 bases at J; junction bases unmatched: 5. The CDR3 spans 15 residues. Germline V CDR1 and CDR2: MNHNS, SASEGT. The CDR3 here is CASSEGLAGTYEQYF. The CDR3 bases are TGTGCCAGCAGTGAGGGTCTAGCGGGGACCTACGAGCAGTACTTC.

V and J are TRBV27 and TRBJ2-5; TRBD1 agrees at 8 bases. Per germline, CDR1 MNHEY and CDR2 SMNVEV (reference sequence). V lost 6 bases to trimming and J lost 5 bases; unmatched junction nucleotides: 8. The CDR3 spans 14 residues. The CDR3 sequence: CASRKTGGSETQYF. CDR3 nucleotide sequence: TGTGCCAGCAGAAAAACAGGGGGGTCTGAGACCCAGTACTTC.

The chain joins TRBV29-1 to TRBJ2-7; TRBD2 matches 7 bases. The germline CDR1 and CDR2 sequences are SQVTM and ANQGSEA. With V trimmed by 1 base and J by 2 bases, 8 bases remained unmatched. This CDR3 is built from 15 residues. The DNA of the CDR3 is TGCAGCGTTGAAGGTTCCAGGGAGGGAACCTACGAGCAGTACTTC. Residues: CSVEGSREGTYEQYF.

The rearrangement links TRBV13 to TRBJ2-1; 8 nucleotides agree with TRBD2. Per the germline V gene, CDR1 is PRHDT and CDR2 is FYEKMQ (reference sequence). V gave up 5 bases and J gave up 5 bases; unmatched junction bases: 8. The CDR3 sequence is 15 residues long. The CDR3 sequence is CASSPGGAGHNEQFF. The CDR3 DNA reads TGTGCCAGCAGCCCGGGGGGGGCCGGGCACAATGAGCAGTTCTTC.

The chain employs TRBV27 and TRBJ1-1; TRBD1 matches at 8 bases. The CDR3 totals 14 residues. CDR1 and CDR2 (germline): MNHEY, SMNVEV (reference sequence). The ends lost 8 bases at V and 3 bases at J; junction bases unmatched: 8. DNA of the CDR3: TGTGCCAGCCAAGGACAGGGTTTGCACACTGAAGCTTTCTTT. It specifies CASQGQGLHTEAFF.

The chain combines TRBV27 with TRBJ1-1; D is unresolved. CDR1 is MNHEY and CDR2 is SMNVEV in the germline V gene (reference sequence). The germline V and J ends were trimmed by 5 bases and 4 bases, with 11 bases remaining between them. The CDR3 is made up of 13 amino acids. CDR3 protein: CASSIYRGTEAFF. The CDR3 coding sequence is TGTGCCAGCAGTATCTACAGAGGCACTGAAGCTTTCTTT.

This clone was seen a handful of times. The genes are TRBV12-5 and TRBJ1-1; TRBD1 aligns across 7 bases. The CDR3 is 15 amino acids. From germline, CDR1 is LGHNT and CDR2 FRNRAP. Trimming cost V 3 bases and J 3 bases; bases outside gene matches: 7. CDR3 sequence reads: CASGFLTGLDTEAFF. The CDR3, as DNA: TGTGCTAGTGGTTTTTTGACAGGGTTGGACACTGAAGCTTTCTTT.

The V call is TRBV10-3, the J call TRBJ1-1; no firm D call. From germline, CDR1 is ENHRY and CDR2 SYGVKD. V shed 1 base and J shed 1 base, with 10 bases lying between them. The CDR3 runs 15 residues. The chain's CDR3 is CAISEFDGWNTEAFF. CDR3 sequence (DNA): TGTGCCATCAGTGAGTTTGACGGCTGGAACACTGAAGCTTTCTTT.

The chain has TRBV12-5 and TRBJ1-1; D might be TRBD1 (5 bases). V dropped 1 base and J dropped 1 base, with 13 bases sitting between them. Germline V gene data show CDR1 as LGHNT and CDR2 as FRNRAP. The CDR3 extends over 16 amino acids. The CDR3 spells CASGLGWPGGNTEAFF. CDR3 sequence (DNA): TGTGCTAGTGGTTTGGGCTGGCCTGGGGGGAACACTGAAGCTTTCTTT.

The chain recombines TRBV7-9 with TRBJ2-1; D might be TRBD1 (6 bases). The length of the CDR3 is 13 residues. V gave up 1 base and J gave up 14 bases, with 15 bases separating them. The germline gives CDR1 SEHNR, CDR2 FQNEAQ (reference sequence). The CDR3 coding sequence is TGTGCCAGCAGCTTAGAAATTTCAAGGGGGAAGTTCTTC. Protein sequence: CASSLEISRGKFF.

V and J are TRBV19 and TRBJ2-7, with TRBD1 identical over 11 bases. V trimming: 4 bases; J trimming: 2 bases; junction bases outside the gene matches: 10. The CDR3 sequence is 17 residues long. Looked up from germline, CDR1 is LNHDA and CDR2 is SQIVND (reference sequence). The CDR3 loop reads CASSNPSGGQGAYEQYF. CDR3 coding DNA: TGTGCCAGTAGTAACCCCTCGGGGGGACAGGGGGCCTACGAGCAGTACTTC.

This chain joins TRBV6-6 and TRBJ1-4; 8 positions agree with TRBD1. With 1 base clipped from V and 5 bases from J, the junction kept 6 bases outside the gene matches. This CDR3 contains 16 residues. Germline V lookup: CDR1 MNHNY, CDR2 SVGAGI (reference sequence). The CDR3 DNA reads TGTGCCAGCAGTTACTTCGGGACAGGAGTGAATGAAAAACTGTTTTTT. Amino acid sequence: CASSYFGTGVNEKLFF.

The chain links TRBV29-1 to TRBJ1-2; 10 bases fit TRBD1. Trimming removed 6 bases from V and 8 bases from J; junction bases left unmatched: 3. The CDR3 length is 11 residues. Germline CDR1 reads SQVTM; CDR2 reads ANQGSEA. CDR3 DNA sequence: TGCAGCGTCTGGACAGGGGGGGGCTACACCTTC. This codes for CSVWTGGGYTF.